The rows below give T cell receptor beta chains drawn from one sample of a study of T-cell reconstitution after alpha-beta-depleted transplantation in children. In TCRdb, the PCR reads were re-called with MiXCR into one record per CDR3 protein. The table lists approximately 980,000 distinct CDR3 sequences, 25% to 35% of them singletons. This specimen consisted of PBMCs, mostly from graft donor cells, obtained 360 days after TCRalphabeta/CD19-depleted stem cell transplant. These receptor sequences come from a boy younger than two who had a stem cell transplant for SCID, so the T cells may come from the graft donor. The CDR3 runs from the conserved cysteine through the conserved F or W. Each record gives: clone size, V gene, CDR3 protein. The size field is filled for only some rows; it gives once, few, many or a size class.

clone size: NA
V gene: TRBV4-2
CDR3 protein: CASSQDPGIYEQYF

clone size: NA
V gene: TRBV3-1
CDR3 protein: CASSQHRVLSYEQYF

clone size: NA
V gene: TRBV5-5
CDR3 protein: CASSLERGGETQYF

clone size: NA
V gene: TRBV6-5
CDR3 protein: CASSLDPSTGELFF

clone size: once
V gene: TRBV15
CDR3 protein: CATSRVEKGAPGYTF

clone size: NA
V gene: TRBV11-2
CDR3 protein: CASSPYGGVSPLISTDTQYF

clone size: NA
V gene: TRBV20-1
CDR3 protein: CSARKGGTGDEKLFF

clone size: NA
V gene: TRBV5-1
CDR3 protein: CASSLADTLTDTQYF

clone size: many
V gene: TRBV5-6
CDR3 protein: CASSLTHNEQFF

clone size: few
V gene: TRBV7-2
CDR3 protein: CASSLRQGGSEQFF

clone size: many
V gene: TRBV6-2/TRBV6-3
CDR3 protein: CASSYGTGQGRYEQYF

clone size: few
V gene: TRBV29-1
CDR3 protein: CSVFGQGATGELFF

clone size: NA
V gene: TRBV18
CDR3 protein: CASSPYGNQETQYF

clone size: NA
V gene: TRBV5-1
CDR3 protein: CASSLGWRQETQYF

clone size: few
V gene: TRBV29-1
CDR3 protein: CSVATPLQFF

clone size: NA
V gene: TRBV7-2
CDR3 protein: CASSFQTGASYEQYF

clone size: NA
V gene: TRBV12-3/TRBV12-4
CDR3 protein: CASSLQDRAFSGANVLTF

clone size: NA
V gene: TRBV4-3
CDR3 protein: CASSQTGDSEKLFF

clone size: few
V gene: TRBV7-9
CDR3 protein: CASSPFQGWSNEQFF

clone size: few
V gene: TRBV2
CDR3 protein: CASGGKESSYNEQFF

clone size: many
V gene: TRBV15
CDR3 protein: CATSRGLAGNTDTQYF

clone size: NA
V gene: TRBV20-1
CDR3 protein: CSATDRRTYEQYF

clone size: NA
V gene: TRBV12-3/TRBV12-4
CDR3 protein: CASSLGHPQPQHF

clone size: NA
V gene: TRBV27
CDR3 protein: CASSPSRVVNTEAFF

clone size: few
V gene: TRBV18
CDR3 protein: CASSPWSGNQPQHF

clone size: once
V gene: TRBV5-1
CDR3 protein: CASSTPGQGAEETQYF

clone size: NA
V gene: TRBV10-3
CDR3 protein: CAISDRGGKINEQFF

clone size: NA
V gene: TRBV10-3
CDR3 protein: CAISGTSVGEQYF

clone size: NA
V gene: TRBV15
CDR3 protein: CATSRGGVHEQFF

clone size: NA
V gene: TRBV7-8
CDR3 protein: CASSLAPGGSLNYGYTF

clone size: NA
V gene: TRBV20-1
CDR3 protein: CSARGLGLAGGPKETQYF

clone size: NA
V gene: TRBV4-1
CDR3 protein: CASSQVRGNYGYTF

clone size: few
V gene: TRBV7-9
CDR3 protein: CASSLVEGSLYEQYF

clone size: few
V gene: TRBV5-6
CDR3 protein: CASSLSGNTYEQYF

clone size: NA
V gene: TRBV18
CDR3 protein: CASSPLGRNTEAFF

clone size: few
V gene: TRBV20-1
CDR3 protein: CSARDLQAPYHEQFF

clone size: few
V gene: TRBV2
CDR3 protein: CASSEIRGGDTQYF

clone size: NA
V gene: TRBV6-1
CDR3 protein: CASGTGFGAKNIQYF

clone size: NA
V gene: TRBV12-3/TRBV12-4
CDR3 protein: CASSFGFSRSYEQYF

clone size: few
V gene: TRBV12-3/TRBV12-4
CDR3 protein: CASSLALGKGVYEQYF

clone size: NA
V gene: TRBV3-1
CDR3 protein: CASSQDATRRIGEQYF

clone size: few
V gene: TRBV29-1
CDR3 protein: CSVEGLAGRREQYF

clone size: NA
V gene: TRBV20-1
CDR3 protein: CSAKGGMNTEAFF

clone size: NA
V gene: TRBV12-3/TRBV12-4
CDR3 protein: CASSNRGFNQPQHF